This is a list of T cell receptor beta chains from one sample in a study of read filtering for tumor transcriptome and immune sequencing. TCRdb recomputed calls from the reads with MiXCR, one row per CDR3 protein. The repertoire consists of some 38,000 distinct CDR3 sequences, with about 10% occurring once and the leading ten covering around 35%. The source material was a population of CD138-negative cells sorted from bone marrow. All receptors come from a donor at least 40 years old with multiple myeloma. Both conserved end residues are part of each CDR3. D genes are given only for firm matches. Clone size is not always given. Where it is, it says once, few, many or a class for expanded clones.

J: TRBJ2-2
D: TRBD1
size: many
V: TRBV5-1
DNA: TGCGCCAGCAGCTCTACAGGGGACACCGGGGAGCTGTTTTTT
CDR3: CASSSTGDTGELFF

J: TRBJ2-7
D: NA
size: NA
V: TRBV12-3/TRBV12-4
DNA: TGTGCCAGCGGTTCCAGGGTCTACAAGCAGTACTTC
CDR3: CASGSRVYKQYF

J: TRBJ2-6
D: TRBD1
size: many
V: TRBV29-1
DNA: TGCAGCGTTGAAGAGGAGCGGACAGGGGTCTCTGGGGCCAACGTCCTGACTTTC
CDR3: CSVEEERTGVSGANVLTF

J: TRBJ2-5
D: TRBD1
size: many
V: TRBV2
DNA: TGTGCCAGCAGGCAGGGGACAGGCAGCCGGGAGACCCAGTACTTC
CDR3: CASRQGTGSRETQYF

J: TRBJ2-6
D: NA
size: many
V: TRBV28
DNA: TGTGCCAGCAGTTCTCCAGTTTCTGGGGCCAACGTCCTGACTTTC
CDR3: CASSSPVSGANVLTF

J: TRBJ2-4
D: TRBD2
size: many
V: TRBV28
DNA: TGTGCCAGCAGAGGCGCGGGGGGCCTCAGAAACATTCAGTACTTC
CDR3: CASRGAGGLRNIQYF

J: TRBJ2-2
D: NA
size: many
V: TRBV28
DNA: TGTGCCAGCAGTTTATCGAGGTTCGGGACGCCGAACACCGGGGAGCTGTTTTTT
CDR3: CASSLSRFGTPNTGELFF

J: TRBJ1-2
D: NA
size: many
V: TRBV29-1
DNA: TGCAGCGTTGAAGGTGATAGGGGGGCCTATGGCTACACCTTC
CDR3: CSVEGDRGAYGYTF

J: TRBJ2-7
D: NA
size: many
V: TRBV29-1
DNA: TGCAGCGTTGAGGTAGAAAGCTCCTACGAGCAGTACTTC
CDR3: CSVEVESSYEQYF

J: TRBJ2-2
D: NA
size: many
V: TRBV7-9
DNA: TGTGCCAGCAGCTTCTACAACACCGGGGAGCTGTTTTTT
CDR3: CASSFYNTGELFF

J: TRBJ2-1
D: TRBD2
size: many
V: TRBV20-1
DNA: TGCAGTGCCCCGACTAGCGACTATGAGCAGTTCTTC
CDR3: CSAPTSDYEQFF

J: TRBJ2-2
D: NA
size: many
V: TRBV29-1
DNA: TGCAGCGTTGCGGGGGCTACGAACACCGGGGAGCTGTTTTTT
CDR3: CSVAGATNTGELFF

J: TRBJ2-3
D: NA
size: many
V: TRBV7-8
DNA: TGTGCCAGCAGCTCCTCTACCGGGGGGCAGTATTTT
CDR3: CASSSSTGGQYF

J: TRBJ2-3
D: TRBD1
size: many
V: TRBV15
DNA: TGTGCCACCCGGACAGGGGCAGATACGCAGTATTTT
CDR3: CATRTGADTQYF

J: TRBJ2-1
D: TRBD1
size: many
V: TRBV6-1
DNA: TGTGCCAGCAGTGAAGAAAACAGGGGAATGGATGAGCAGTTCTTC
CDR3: CASSEENRGMDEQFF

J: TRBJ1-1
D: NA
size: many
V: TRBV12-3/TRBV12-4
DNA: TGTGCCAGCAATCCGGGAATGAACACTGAAGCTTTCTTT
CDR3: CASNPGMNTEAFF

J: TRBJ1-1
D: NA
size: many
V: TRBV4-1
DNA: TGCGCCAGCAGCCAAGATCGAGAGGGGTGGATCACTGAAGCTTTCTTT
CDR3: CASSQDREGWITEAFF

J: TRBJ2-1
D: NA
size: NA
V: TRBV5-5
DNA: TGTGCCAGCAGCTTACGGGACGAGCAGTTCTTC
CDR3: CASSLRDEQFF